A single sample is the source of the 29 T cell receptor beta chains below, sequenced in a study of control samples from healthy donors and cancer patients. Sequencing used immunoSEQ multiplex PCR; TCRdb keeps in-frame clones, though not all of them. The sample lists 70,000 or so clones, about 93% occurring once. The source material was blood. The receptors stem from a woman aged 35 to 49 in good health.

In DNA form, the CDR3 reads TGTGCCAGCTCACCACGAGGACTAGCGGGGCTGGGTGAGCAGTTCTTC. Protein product: CASSPRGLAGLGEQFF. V gene TRBV18 combines with J gene TRBJ2-1, with 12 bases fitting TRBD2. Germline CDR1 is KGHSH and CDR2 is LQKENI. The CDR3 loop spans 16 amino acids. V was clipped by 1 base and J by 9 bases; unmatched bases: 7.

The V gene is TRBV30, the J gene TRBJ1-6; tentatively, D is TRBD1 (6 bases). Germline loops: CDR1 GTSNPN, CDR2 SVGIG (reference sequence). V lost 1 base, J lost 9 bases, and 16 bases lay in between. The CDR3 is 15 amino acids. This CDR3 is CAWSDIDRITSPLHF. CDR3 DNA sequence: TGTGCCTGGAGTGATATAGACAGGATCACTTCACCCCTCCACTTT.

The V gene is TRBV30, the J gene TRBJ1-4; D is uncertain. This CDR3 contains 14 residues. Germline lookup yields CDR1 GTSNPN and CDR2 SVGIG (reference sequence). V lost 1 base to trimming and J lost 10 bases, with 16 bases between them. The CDR3 bases are TGTGCCTGGAGTGGAAAGTCTGTCCGGCGAAAACTGTTTTTT. This codes for CAWSGKSVRRKLFF.

V and J are TRBV2 and TRBJ2-1; D could derive from TRBD1 or TRBD2 (5 bases each). The CDR3 has 14 residues. Germline assignment: CDR1 SNHLY and CDR2 FYNNEI. V was clipped by 3 bases and J by 2 bases, with 8 bases between them. CDR3 loop: CASSEGVPYNEQFF. Here the CDR3 DNA reads TGTGCCAGCAGTGAGGGGGTACCCTACAATGAGCAGTTCTTC. Together with reference TRBV2 and TRBJ2-1, the CDR3 gives the full variable domain: EPEVTQTPSHQVTQMGQEVILRCVPISNHLYFYWYRQILGQKVEFLVSFYNNEISEKSEIFDDQFSVERPDGSNFTLKIRSTKLEDSAMYFCASSEGVPYNEQFFGPGTRLTVL.

The chain couples TRBV5-1 to TRBJ2-2; possibly TRBD1 for D (5 bases). This CDR3 comprises 15 residues. Trimming stripped 4 bases from V and 4 bases from J, with 14 bases between. In germline, CDR1 is SGHRS, CDR2 YFSETQ. The CDR3 DNA sequence: TGCGCCAGCAGCACATTCGTAGGGGCCACCGGGGAGCTGTTTTTT. Its protein is CASSTFVGATGELFF.

This clone was seen only a few times. The chain is built from TRBV7-9 and TRBJ1-1; D is possibly TRBD1 (6 bases). V dropped 5 bases and J dropped 5 bases, with 15 bases sitting between them. CDR1 SEHNR and CDR2 FQNEAQ come from the germline V gene (reference sequence). The CDR3 extends over 14 amino acids. CDR3: CASSRNTGQTEAFF. CDR3 DNA: TGTGCCAGCAGCAGGAACACGGGACAAACTGAAGCTTTCTTT.

A single count supports this clone. The chain is built from TRBV3-1 (or the pseudogene TRBV3-2) and TRBJ1-1; tentatively, D is TRBD1 (6 bases). V gave up 2 bases and J gave up 3 bases, with 10 bases separating them. The CDR3 extends over 14 amino acids. Germline loops: CDR1 LGHDT, CDR2 YNNKEL (reference sequence). Written as DNA, the CDR3 is TGTGCCAGCAGCCAATTCAGGGGAGACACTGAAGCTTTCTTT. Its translation is CASSQFRGDTEAFF.

V gene TRBV10-3 combines with J gene TRBJ2-7, with TRBD2 identical over 8 bases. V trimming: 4 bases; J trimming: 5 bases; junction bases outside the gene matches: 1. CDR3 length: 12 amino acids. Germline lookup yields CDR1 ENHRY and CDR2 SYGVKD. DNA of the CDR3: TGTGCCATCAGTGGGACTAGCAACGAGCAGTACTTC. It is translated as CAISGTSNEQYF.

The chain joins TRBV5-1 to TRBJ2-3; 7 nucleotides agree with TRBD2. Trimming at V came to 4 bases and at J to 3 bases, leaving 8 bases not matched to a gene. The CDR3 has 15 residues. Germline V gene lookup returns CDR1 SGHRS and CDR2 YFSETQ. DNA of the CDR3: TGCGCCAGCAGCCGCGGACTAGAAACGACAGATACGCAGTATTTT. This sequence encodes CASSRGLETTDTQYF.

The chain employs TRBV27 and TRBJ1-1, with 7 bases matching TRBD1. Trimming at V came to 6 bases and at J to 3 bases, leaving 7 bases not matched to a gene. The CDR3 runs to 14 residues. Germline V CDR1 and CDR2: MNHEY, SMNVEV (reference sequence). The CDR3 nucleotides are TGTGCCAGCAGCCGAGAGGGGGCGTACACTGAAGCTTTCTTT. It encodes CASSREGAYTEAFF.

The gene calls are TRBV10-3 and TRBJ2-3, with D possibly TRBD2 on 5 matching bases. The CDR3 has 14 amino acids. Germline-derived CDR1 and CDR2 are ENHRY and SYGVKD. The germline V and J ends were trimmed by 8 bases and 5 bases, with 17 bases remaining between them. In DNA, the CDR3 is TGTGCCATCTTTGATGGTAGGGAGAGAGATACGCAGTATTTT. The encoded protein is CAIFDGRERDTQYF.

The CDR3 DNA is TGTGCCAGCAGCGTACTAGACGTTGAGCAGTTCTTC. Its protein product is CASSVLDVEQFF. The rearrangement uses TRBV5-4 and TRBJ2-1, with a possible D match to TRBD2 (5 bases). CDR1 is SGHNT, CDR2 YYREEE, per germline (reference sequence). The length of the CDR3 is 12 residues. Deletions cut 4 bases from V and 9 bases from J, with 11 bases between.

This clone has only one observation. The chain couples TRBV28 to TRBJ1-3, with D maybe TRBD1 (5 bases). This CDR3 has 16 residues. Germline values: CDR1 MDHEN, CDR2 SYDVKM. V was trimmed by 0 bases and J by 0 bases, leaving 9 bases between them. The CDR3 reads CASSLWRGGSGNTIYF. CDR3 DNA sequence: TGTGCCAGCAGTTTATGGCGGGGCGGCTCTGGAAACACCATATATTTT.

The chain employs TRBV18 and TRBJ2-2; 9 bases agree with TRBD1. V lost 10 bases, J lost 3 bases, and 9 bases stayed unmatched. This CDR3 contains 15 residues. CDR1 and CDR2 (germline): KGHSH, LQKENI. Here the CDR3 reads CATAQGATDTGELFF. DNA for the CDR3: TGTGCCACCGCACAGGGGGCGACGGACACCGGGGAGCTGTTTTTT.

The rearrangement joins TRBV5-1 to TRBJ2-5, with D possibly being TRBD1 or TRBD2 (5 bases each). Trimming pared 2 bases from V and 3 bases from J, leaving 14 bases between. Germline CDR1 reads SGHRS; CDR2 reads YFSETQ. The CDR3 has 15 residues. In DNA form, the CDR3 reads TGCGCCAGCAGCTTCCTCGGGACGAGGGAAGAGACCCAGTACTTC. This gives the protein CASSFLGTREETQYF. The full variable domain, rest sourced from reference TRBV5-1 and TRBJ2-5, is KAGVTQTPRYLIKTRGQQVTLSCSPISGHRSVSWYQQTPGQGLQFLFEYFSETQRNKGNFPGRFSGRQFSNSRSEMNVSTLELGDSALYLCASSFLGTREETQYFGPGTRLLVL.

This CDR3 is CASSSFMVQGNEQFF. In nucleotides, the CDR3 is TGTGCCAGCAGTTCGTTCATGGTCCAAGGCAATGAGCAGTTCTTC. J is TRBJ2-1 and V is TRBV6-2 or TRBV6-3; D remains unclear. Deletions cut 4 bases from V and 6 bases from J, with 16 bases between. The CDR3 spans 15 residues. The germline CDR1 and CDR2 sequences are MNHEY and SVGEGT.

V and J are TRBV9 and TRBJ1-1, with D maybe TRBD1 (5 bases). Trimming took off 6 bases at V and 1 base at J, with 13 bases between the two ends. From germline, CDR1 is SGDLS and CDR2 YYNGEE. CDR3 length equals 14 residues. The CDR3 reads CASTGTSANTEAFF. As DNA, the CDR3 is TGTGCCAGCACAGGGACTAGTGCGAACACTGAAGCTTTCTTT.

CDR3 amino acids: CASSLFSTGTADTIYF. The CDR3 DNA reads as TGTGCCAGCAGCTTATTTTCAACAGGGACCGCGGACACCATATATTTT. The chain combines TRBV11-2 with TRBJ1-3; possibly TRBD1 for D (6 bases). V lost 2 bases, J lost 8 bases, and 19 bases lay in between. The CDR3 totals 16 residues. Germline-derived CDR1 and CDR2 are SGHAT and FQNNGV.

J is TRBJ1-2 and V is TRBV6-5; D is unclear. CDR3 length: 14 amino acids. Germline CDR1 reads MNHEY; CDR2 reads SVGAGI. V was clipped by 0 bases and J by 0 bases, with 5 bases between them. For the CDR3, the DNA is TGTGCCAGCAGTTACTCGGGCACTAACTATGGCTACACCTTC. It translates to CASSYSGTNYGYTF.

The V call is TRBV19, the J call TRBJ1-5, with TRBD1 identical over 8 bases. The V gene's germline CDR1 is LNHDA and CDR2 SQIVND (reference sequence). The CDR3 loop spans 16 amino acids. With 9 bases clipped from V and 5 bases from J, the junction kept 15 bases outside the gene matches. CDR3 residues: CASKYRGGKTHQPQHF. The CDR3 DNA reads TGTGCCAGCAAATACAGGGGGGGGAAGACTCATCAGCCCCAGCATTTT. Full variable domain (outside the CDR3, taken from reference TRBV19 and TRBJ1-5): DGGITQSPKYLFRKEGQNVTLSCEQNLNHDAMYWYRQDPGQGLRLIYYSQIVNDFQKGDIAEGYSVSREKKESFPLTVTSAQKNPTAFYLCASKYRGGKTHQPQHFGDGTRLSIL.

This chain links TRBV9 with TRBJ1-4; a possible D gene is TRBD1 (5 bases). With 2 bases removed from V and 8 bases from J, the gap between germline ends came to 16 bases. Germline V gene sequence: CDR1 SGDLS, CDR2 YYNGEE. The CDR3 sequence is 15 residues long. The CDR3 loop reads CASSVTGENGEKLFF. In DNA, the CDR3 is TGTGCCAGCAGCGTTACAGGCGAAAATGGCGAAAAACTGTTTTTT.

The chain combines TRBV5-1 with TRBJ1-1; a weak D match, TRBD1 (5 bases). V gave up 4 bases and J gave up 7 bases, with 26 bases separating them. The CDR3 contains 17 residues. Germline-derived CDR1 and CDR2 are SGHRS and YFSETQ. CDR3: CASSVGTAPGPSLEAFF. CDR3 in DNA: TGCGCCAGCAGCGTTGGTACTGCCCCGGGACCCAGCCTTGAAGCTTTCTTT.

The V and J genes are TRBV10-1 and TRBJ2-3; 7 bases agree with TRBD1. V dropped 8 bases and J dropped 5; count of bases not matched to a gene: 10. This CDR3 is 14 amino acids long. Germline assignment: CDR1 WNHNN and CDR2 SYGVQD (reference sequence). The CDR3 loop is CASRTGDGGDTQYF. In nucleotides, the CDR3 is TGCGCCAGCCGTACAGGGGACGGAGGAGATACGCAGTATTTT.

This chain links TRBV7-8 with TRBJ2-7; D perhaps matches TRBD1 (5 bases). V shed 4 bases and J shed 0 bases, with 7 bases lying between them. This CDR3 is built from 13 residues. Germline assignment: CDR1 SGHVS and CDR2 FQNEAQ. CDR3 sequence reads: CASSSDNSYEQYF. The CDR3 DNA reads as TGTGCCAGCAGCTCGGACAACTCCTACGAGCAGTACTTC. Drawing the rest from reference TRBV7-8 and TRBJ2-7, the complete variable domain is GAGVSQSPRYKVAKRGQDVALRCDPISGHVSLFWYQQALGQGPEFLTYFQNEAQLDKSGLPSDRFFAERPEGSVSTLKIQRTQQEDSAVYLCASSSDNSYEQYFGPGTRLTVT.

J is TRBJ1-3 and V is TRBV5-6, with D possibly matching TRBD1 (5 bases). Germline lookup yields CDR1 SGHDT and CDR2 YYEEEE. The CDR3 has 12 residues. V dropped 1 base and J dropped 8 bases, with 7 bases sitting between them. The CDR3 DNA reads as TGTGCCAGCAGCTTGAGGGGATACACCATATATTTT. Protein: CASSLRGYTIYF.

The chain links TRBV4-2 to TRBJ2-1, with D possibly matching TRBD2 (6 bases). Trimming left V 0 bases short and J 3 bases short, with 9 bases between. This CDR3 has 15 residues. CDR1 and CDR2 (germline): LGHNA, YNFKEQ. The chain's CDR3 is CASSQDGGYYNEQFF. In DNA, the CDR3 is TGTGCCAGCAGCCAAGATGGGGGGTACTACAATGAGCAGTTCTTC.

The chain employs TRBV2 and TRBJ2-3; 7 nucleotides match TRBD1. The CDR3 contains 14 residues. Trimming removed 6 bases from V and 2 bases from J; junction bases left unmatched: 5. CDR1 and CDR2 (germline): SNHLY, FYNNEI. The CDR3 loop is CASSEGAFTDTQYF. CDR3 bases: TGTGCCAGCAGCGAGGGGGCCTTCACAGATACGCAGTATTTT. The full variable domain, in which reference TRBV2 and TRBJ2-3 provide the parts outside the CDR3, is EPEVTQTPSHQVTQMGQEVILRCVPISNHLYFYWYRQILGQKVEFLVSFYNNEISEKSEIFDDQFSVERPDGSNFTLKIRSTKLEDSAMYFCASSEGAFTDTQYFGPGTRLTVL.

The genes are TRBV18 and TRBJ2-7; TRBD1 aligns across 7 bases. Unmatched junction bases numbered 5, after V lost 6 bases and J lost 3 bases. Germline V CDR1 and CDR2: KGHSH, LQKENI. CDR3 length: 13 residues. The CDR3 bases are TGTGCCAGCTCCCTCGGACAGGTCTACGAGCAGTACTTC. Residues: CASSLGQVYEQYF. The full variable domain, completed using reference TRBV18 and TRBJ2-7, is NAGVMQNPRHLVRRRGQEARLRCSPMKGHSHVYWYRQLPEEGLKFMVYLQKENIIDESGMPKERFSAEFPKEGPSILRIQQVVRGDSAAYFCASSLGQVYEQYFGPGTRLTVT.

V usage is TRBV5-4 and J usage is TRBJ2-1; TRBD1 or TRBD2 may be the D gene (5 bases each). Germline V gene data show CDR1 as SGHNT and CDR2 as YYREEE (reference sequence). Trimming pared 0 bases from V and 7 bases from J, leaving 5 bases between. This CDR3 comprises 12 residues. The CDR3 DNA reads as TGTGCCAGCAGCTTGGGGGGGAATGAGCAGTTCTTC. It translates to CASSLGGNEQFF.